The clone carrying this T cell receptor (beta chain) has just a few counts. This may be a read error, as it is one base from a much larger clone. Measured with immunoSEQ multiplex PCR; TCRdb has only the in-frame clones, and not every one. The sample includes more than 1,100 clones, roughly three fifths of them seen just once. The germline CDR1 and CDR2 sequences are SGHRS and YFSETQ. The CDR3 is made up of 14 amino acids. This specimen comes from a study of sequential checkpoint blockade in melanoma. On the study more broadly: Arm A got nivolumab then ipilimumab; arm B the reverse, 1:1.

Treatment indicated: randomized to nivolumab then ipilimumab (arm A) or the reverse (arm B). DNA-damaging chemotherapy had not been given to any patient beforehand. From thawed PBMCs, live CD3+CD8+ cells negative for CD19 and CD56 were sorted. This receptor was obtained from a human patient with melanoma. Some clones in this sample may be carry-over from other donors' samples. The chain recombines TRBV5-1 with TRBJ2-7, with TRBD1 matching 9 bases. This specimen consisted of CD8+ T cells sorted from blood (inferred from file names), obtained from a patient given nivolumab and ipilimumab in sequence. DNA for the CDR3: TGCGCCAGCAGCCCCGGACAGGGGACGTACGACCAGTACTTC. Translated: CASSPGQGTYDQYF.